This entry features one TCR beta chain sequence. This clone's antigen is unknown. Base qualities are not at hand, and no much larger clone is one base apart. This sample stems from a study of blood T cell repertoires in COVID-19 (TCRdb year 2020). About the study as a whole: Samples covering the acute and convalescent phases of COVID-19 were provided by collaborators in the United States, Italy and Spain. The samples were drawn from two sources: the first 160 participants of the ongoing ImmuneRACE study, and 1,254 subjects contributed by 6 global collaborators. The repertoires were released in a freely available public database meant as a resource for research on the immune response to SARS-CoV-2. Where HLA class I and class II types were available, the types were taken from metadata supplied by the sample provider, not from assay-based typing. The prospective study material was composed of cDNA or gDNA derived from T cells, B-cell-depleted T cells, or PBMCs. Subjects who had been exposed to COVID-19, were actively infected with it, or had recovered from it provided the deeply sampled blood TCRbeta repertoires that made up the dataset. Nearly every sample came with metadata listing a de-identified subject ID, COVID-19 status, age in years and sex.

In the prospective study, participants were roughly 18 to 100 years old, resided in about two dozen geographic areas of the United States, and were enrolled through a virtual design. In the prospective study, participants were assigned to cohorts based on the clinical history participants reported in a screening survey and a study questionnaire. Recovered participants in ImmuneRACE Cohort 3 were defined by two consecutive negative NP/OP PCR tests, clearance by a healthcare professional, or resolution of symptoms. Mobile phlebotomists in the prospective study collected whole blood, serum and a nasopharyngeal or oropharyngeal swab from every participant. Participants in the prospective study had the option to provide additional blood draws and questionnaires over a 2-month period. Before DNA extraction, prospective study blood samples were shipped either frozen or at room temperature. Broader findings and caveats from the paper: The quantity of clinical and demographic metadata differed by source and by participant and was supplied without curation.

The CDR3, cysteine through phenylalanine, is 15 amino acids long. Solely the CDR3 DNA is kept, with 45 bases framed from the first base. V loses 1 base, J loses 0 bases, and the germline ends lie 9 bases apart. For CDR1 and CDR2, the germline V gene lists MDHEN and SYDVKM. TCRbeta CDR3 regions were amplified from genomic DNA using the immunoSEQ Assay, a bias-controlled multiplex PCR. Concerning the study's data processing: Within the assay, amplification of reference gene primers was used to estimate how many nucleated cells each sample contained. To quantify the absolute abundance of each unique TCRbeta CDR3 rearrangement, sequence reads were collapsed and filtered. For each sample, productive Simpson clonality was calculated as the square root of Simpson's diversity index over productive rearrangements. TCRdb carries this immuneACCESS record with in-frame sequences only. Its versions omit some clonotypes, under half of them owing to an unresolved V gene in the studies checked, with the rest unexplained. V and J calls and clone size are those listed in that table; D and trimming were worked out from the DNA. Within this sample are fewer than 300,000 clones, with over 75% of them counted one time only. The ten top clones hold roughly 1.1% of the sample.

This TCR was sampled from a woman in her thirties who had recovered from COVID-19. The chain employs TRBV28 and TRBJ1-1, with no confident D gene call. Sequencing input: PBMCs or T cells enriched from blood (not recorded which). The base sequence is TGTGCCAGCAGTTTATCCCCTGGCCTGAACACTGAAGCTTTCTTT. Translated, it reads CASSLSPGLNTEAFF.